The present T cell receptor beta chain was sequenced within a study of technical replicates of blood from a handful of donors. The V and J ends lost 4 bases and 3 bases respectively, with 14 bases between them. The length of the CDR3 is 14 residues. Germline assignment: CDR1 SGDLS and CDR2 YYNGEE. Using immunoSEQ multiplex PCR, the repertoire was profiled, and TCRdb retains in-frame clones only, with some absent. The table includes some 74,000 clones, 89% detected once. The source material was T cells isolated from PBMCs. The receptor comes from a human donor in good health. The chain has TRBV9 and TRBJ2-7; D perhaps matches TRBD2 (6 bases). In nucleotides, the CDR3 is TGTGCCAGCAGCCCCTCTGGGGGGTTCTACGAGCAGTACTTC. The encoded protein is CASSPSGGFYEQYF. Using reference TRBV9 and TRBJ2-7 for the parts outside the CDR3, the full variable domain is DSGVTQTPKHLITATGQRVTLRCSPRSGDLSVYWYQQSLDQGLQFLIQYYNGEERAKGNILERFSAQQFPDLHSELNLSSLELGDSALYFCASSPSGGFYEQYFGPGTRLTVT.